This T cell receptor beta chain was sequenced during a study of T cell responses to AZD1222 COVID-19 vaccine. Study results and caveats: AZD1222 recipients seropositive at baseline numbered only six or seven.

Profiling relied on immunoSEQ multiplex PCR, and the TCRdb table lists in-frame clones only, not all of them. The repertoire holds nearly 90,000 clones, with about 90% as singletons. On this clone itself: Antigen specificity is unknown.

The sequence derives from an adult in good health. The sequencing here drew on peripheral blood, taken on day 0 of MenACWY control vaccination.

CDR3 loop: CASSQGNREGTQYF. As DNA, the CDR3 is TGTGCCAGCAGCCAAGGTAATAGGGAGGGTACGCAGTATTTT. This rearrangement joins TRBV3-1 (or the pseudogene TRBV3-2) to TRBJ2-3; 7 bases fit TRBD2. Losses at the gene ends were 1 base for V and 8 bases for J; bases not matched to a gene: 6. The CDR3 extends over 14 amino acids. Germline lookup yields CDR1 LGHDT and CDR2 YNNKEL (reference sequence).